The 17 T cell receptor beta chains below were found in one sample sequenced in a study of blood T cell repertoires in COVID-19. Profiling relied on immunoSEQ multiplex PCR, and the TCRdb table lists in-frame clones only, not all of them. Of about 240,000 clones detected, approximately 83% appear once; the ten largest clones hold over 8%. The source material was peripheral blood. Receptor source: a woman of 80 years or more with acute or convalescent COVID-19.

The chain uses TRBV5-1 and TRBJ2-6; no firm D call. V was clipped by 4 bases and J by 2 bases, with 10 bases between them. Germline lookup yields CDR1 SGHRS and CDR2 YFSETQ. This CDR3 region has 15 residues. The CDR3, as DNA: TGCGCCAGCAGCGCAACGAGCCCTGGGGCCAACGTCCTGACTTTC. Amino acid sequence: CASSATSPGANVLTF. Supplemented by reference TRBV5-1 and TRBJ2-6, the full variable domain reads KAGVTQTPRYLIKTRGQQVTLSCSPISGHRSVSWYQQTPGQGLQFLFEYFSETQRNKGNFPGRFSGRQFSNSRSEMNVSTLELGDSALYLCASSATSPGANVLTFGAGSRLTVL.

The V call is TRBV10-3, the J call TRBJ1-6; the match to TRBD1 covers 12 bases. The CDR3 has 15 residues. Germline loops: CDR1 ENHRY, CDR2 SYGVKD. J lost 1 base, V lost 10 bases, and 2 bases had no gene match. The DNA for the CDR3 is TGTGCCACGGGACAGGGGGCGTCCTATAATTCACCCCTCCACTTT. Translated: CATGQGASYNSPLHF.

V is TRBV6-6 and J is TRBJ1-6; D not resolved. The CDR3 is 18 residues long. Between the trimmed V and J ends, which lost 5 bases and 0 bases, there was a span of 17 bases. The germline V gene encodes CDR1 MNHNY and CDR2 SVGAGI (reference sequence). The CDR3 is CASSRSSEYGSYNSPLHF. The CDR3 DNA is TGTGCCAGCAGTCGATCTTCCGAGTATGGCTCCTATAATTCACCCCTCCACTTT.

V gene TRBV6-4 combines with J gene TRBJ1-2; D possibly corresponds to TRBD1 (6 bases). The CDR3 loop spans 15 amino acids. V was pared by 11 bases and J by 4 bases, with 23 bases between. Germline-derived CDR1 and CDR2 are MRHNA and SNTAGT. The CDR3 protein is CADPFRGGACYGYTF. CDR3 sequence (DNA): TGTGCCGACCCGTTCCGGGGGGGGGCTTGCTATGGCTACACCTTC.

The chain links TRBV10-2 to TRBJ1-6, with 9 bases fitting TRBD1. After removal of 6 bases from V and 10 bases from J, the junction contained 10 bases not matched to a gene. This CDR3 is 15 amino acids long. From germline, CDR1 is WSHSY and CDR2 SAAADI. The CDR3 loop is CASSNPDRGRSPLHF. CDR3 bases: TGCGCCAGCAGCAACCCGGACAGGGGACGCTCACCCCTCCACTTT.

This clone was counted only a few times. The CDR3 reads CAIRTGGGGYTF. The CDR3 coding sequence is TGTGCCATACGGACAGGGGGCGGCGGCTACACCTTC. The chain recombines TRBV21-1 with TRBJ1-2; TRBD1 is the table's D call and was not checked against the DNA. TRBV21-1 has pseudogene status. This CDR3 has 12 residues.

V and J are TRBV21-1 and TRBJ2-1; the DNA was not used to check the table's D call, TRBD1. TRBV21-1 is flagged as a pseudogene. The CDR3 is 18 amino acids. The CDR3 nucleotides read TGTGCCAGCAGCTCTGGGGGCAGGGTCCGATGCTCCTACAATGAGCAGTTCTTC. It translates to CASSSGGRVRCSYNEQFF.

The CDR3 sequence is CASSGASAVQPQHF. In nucleotides, the CDR3 is TGTGCCAGCAGTGGGGCCTCGGCAGTCCAGCCCCAGCATTTT. The chain couples TRBV25-1 to TRBJ1-5, with D hard to call. This CDR3 spans 14 amino acids. The V end was cut by 4 bases, the J end by 7 bases, with 14 bases between. Germline V gene sequence: CDR1 MGHDK, CDR2 SYGVNS.

The chain uses TRBV5-1 and TRBJ1-6, with TRBD1 identical over 8 bases. This CDR3 has 15 amino acids. V lost 0 bases and J lost 13; bases outside the gene matches: 9. Germline V CDR1 and CDR2: SGHRS, YFSETQ. This CDR3 reads CASSLAAGGEMPLHF. The CDR3, as DNA: TGCGCCAGCAGCTTGGCAGCAGGGGGCGAAATGCCCCTCCACTTT.

This clone was seen a few times. The chain uses TRBV5-5 and TRBJ2-5; D uncertain. This CDR3 has 17 residues. In germline, CDR1 is SGHKS, CDR2 YYEKEE (reference sequence). Trimming cost V 2 bases and J 4 bases, with 21 bases left between them. CDR3 residues: CASSFWSSSPTGETQYF. CDR3 nucleotide sequence: TGTGCCAGCAGCTTCTGGAGTAGCAGCCCCACGGGAGAGACCCAGTACTTC.

CDR3 residues: CASSYARQGPDGGGYTF. CDR3 DNA sequence: TGTGCCAGCAGTTACGCGCGACAGGGGCCCGATGGCGGTGGCTACACCTTC. The rearrangement uses TRBV28 and TRBJ1-2, with 8 bases lining up with TRBD1. Germline V gene lookup returns CDR1 MDHEN and CDR2 SYDVKM. This CDR3 has 17 residues. With V trimmed by 4 bases and J by 7 bases, 17 bases remained unmatched.

This rearrangement joins TRBV3-1 (or the pseudogene TRBV3-2) to TRBJ2-1; 8 nucleotides line up with TRBD1. V lost 1 base, J lost 10 bases, and 3 bases stayed unmatched. The CDR3 sequence is 13 residues long. Per the germline V gene, CDR1 is LGHDT and CDR2 is YNNKEL (reference sequence). The CDR3 DNA follows: TGTGCCAGCAGCCAAGTAAGGACAGGGGAGCAGTTCTTC. Residues: CASSQVRTGEQFF.

The chain carries TRBV28 and TRBJ2-1, with 9 positions matching TRBD1. After removal of 2 bases from V and 9 bases from J, the junction contained 5 bases not matched to a gene. Germline V CDR1 and CDR2: MDHEN, SYDVKM. The CDR3 covers 14 residues. The CDR3 bases are TGTGCCAGCAGTTTAGCCGGGACAGGGATTGAGCAGTTCTTC. Encoded protein: CASSLAGTGIEQFF. The whole variable domain, remainder taken from reference TRBV28 and TRBJ2-1, is DVKVTQSSRYLVKRTGEKVFLECVQDMDHENMFWYRQDPGLGLRLIYFSYDVKMKEKGDIPEGYSVSREKKERFSLILESASTNQTSMYLCASSLAGTGIEQFFGPGTRLTVL.

This clone showed up just a few times. This rearrangement joins TRBV7-2 to TRBJ1-4; D gene uncertain. Looked up from germline, CDR1 is SGHTA and CDR2 is FQGNSA. Trimming cost V 3 bases and J 4 bases, with 15 bases left between them. The CDR3 is 16 residues long. This CDR3 reads CASSFNPWALNEKLFF. As DNA, the CDR3 is TGTGCCAGCAGCTTCAATCCATGGGCTCTTAATGAAAAACTGTTTTTT.

The V call is TRBV4-2, the J call TRBJ2-7; 8 bases map to TRBD1. This CDR3 is 13 amino acids long. Germline lookup yields CDR1 LGHNA and CDR2 YNFKEQ. J lost 3 bases, V lost 4 bases, and 2 bases had no gene match. CDR3 bases: TGTGCCAGCAGCCGGACAGGGAGCTACGAGCAGTACTTC. Translated, it gives CASSRTGSYEQYF.

This clone was counted once. The rearrangement links TRBV2 to TRBJ1-4, with a possible D match to TRBD1 (5 bases). Trimming removed 6 bases from V and 8 bases from J, with 13 bases in between. CDR3 size: 13 residues. Looked up from germline, CDR1 is SNHLY and CDR2 is FYNNEI. For the CDR3, the DNA is TGTGCCAGCAGACCATCGGAGGGGGAAAAACTGTTTTTT. This sequence encodes CASRPSEGEKLFF.

The V and J genes are TRBV28 and TRBJ2-7, with TRBD1 identical over 7 bases. The CDR3 extends over 16 amino acids. Trimming removed 7 bases from V and 2 bases from J; junction bases left unmatched: 14. CDR1 MDHEN and CDR2 SYDVKM come from the germline V gene. The CDR3: CASKTPGQKSPYEQYF. The CDR3 region has the DNA TGTGCCAGCAAAACTCCGGGACAGAAAAGCCCCTACGAGCAGTACTTC. The full variable domain, rest sourced from reference TRBV28 and TRBJ2-7, is DVKVTQSSRYLVKRTGEKVFLECVQDMDHENMFWYRQDPGLGLRLIYFSYDVKMKEKGDIPEGYSVSREKKERFSLILESASTNQTSMYLCASKTPGQKSPYEQYFGPGTRLTVT.